This T cell receptor (beta chain) was found in a study of monozygotic twins with inflammatory bowel disease. A remark on this clonotype: Antigen: not known.

Notes on the study in general: IBD patients carried less diverse TCRbeta repertoires (inverse Simpson) than healthy co-twins. Backing was not found for a single strong signal or clonotype associated with IBD.

Following a re-call of the 5' RACE reads, TCRdb has one entry per CDR3 protein and lacks DNA. The table lists approximately 340,000 distinct CDR3 sequences. The CDR3 extends over 13 amino acids. Germline CDR1 KGHSH, CDR2 LQKENI. Sequencing input: blood. This sequence originates from a human donor with ulcerative colitis or Crohn's disease, or a healthy co-twin of an affected twin (not recorded which). The chain links TRBV18 to TRBJ2-3; TCRdb's D gene call, TRBD1, goes unchecked for lack of DNA. The CDR3 spells CASSRRDSDTQYF.